These T cell receptor beta chains were read from a single sample in a study of technical replicates of blood from a few donors. Clones were read by immunoSEQ multiplex PCR, and TCRdb kept only the in-frame ones, dropping some. The sample contains 7,500 to 9,500 clones, roughly 89% of which appear only once. The sample comprised PBMCs. The origin of the receptors is a human donor in good health. The CDR3 runs from the conserved cysteine through the conserved F or W. A D gene is named only where the DNA matches it firmly. Size is omitted from some rows. Given values are once, few, many or a class for expanded clones.

D gene,J gene,V gene,clone size,CDR3 DNA,CDR3 protein
NA,TRBJ1-1,TRBV30,NA,TGTGCCTGGAGTAAAAGCGTCGGCACTGAAGCTTTCTTT,CAWSKSVGTEAFF
NA,TRBJ2-5,TRBV21-1,NA,TGTGCCAGCAGCAAAGCCCCTCGGGAGACCCAGTACTTC,CASSKAPRETQYF
TRBD2,TRBJ2-7,TRBV10-1,once,TGCGCCAGCAGTGATTCGAAAGCGGGAGGGCCCGACGAGCAGTACTTC,CASSDSKAGGPDEQYF
TRBD2,TRBJ2-2,TRBV6-1,NA,TGTGCCAGCAGAGAAACTAGCGGGAGGGCCTCCGGGGAGCTGTTTTTT,CASRETSGRASGELFF
TRBD2,TRBJ2-7,TRBV4-1,NA,TGCGCCAGCAGCCAAGATGGTAGCGGGGGTTCCTACGAGCAGTACTTC,CASSQDGSGGSYEQYF
TRBD2,TRBJ2-7,TRBV7-9,few,TGTGCCAGCAGCTATAGCGGGATGACGTCCTACGAGCAGTACTTC,CASSYSGMTSYEQYF
NA,TRBJ1-2,TRBV7-9,NA,TGTGCCAGCAGCTTACCAGGGGCGACTAACTATGGCTACACCTTC,CASSLPGATNYGYTF
TRBD2,TRBJ2-3,TRBV7-2,NA,TGTGCCAGCAGCTTCCAGGGACTAGCTGTAGATACGCAGTATTTT,CASSFQGLAVDTQYF
NA,TRBJ1-1,TRBV5-1,NA,TGCGCCAGCAGCTTGGACAGGGTGGCCACTGAAGCTTTCTTT,CASSLDRVATEAFF
TRBD2,TRBJ2-1,TRBV19,NA,TGTGCCAGTAGGTCGGCGGGGGGCAAAGGGTACAATGAGCAGTTCTTC,CASRSAGGKGYNEQFF
NA,TRBJ2-1,TRBV27,NA,TGTGCCAGCAGTTTCCAAGCGGGTTATTACAATGAGCAGTTCTTC,CASSFQAGYYNEQFF
NA,TRBJ1-1,TRBV7-2,NA,TGTGCCAGCAGCCCGAACAGGAACACTGAAGCTTTCTTT,CASSPNRNTEAFF
TRBD2,TRBJ2-1,TRBV5-1,NA,TGCGCCAGCAGCCAAGAACTCCCGACTAGCGGGAGCTTGTATGAGCAGTTCTTC,CASSQELPTSGSLYEQFF
NA,TRBJ2-7,TRBV5-1,NA,TGCGCCAGCAGCCGGCGGGACAGTCCCTACGAGCAGTACTTC,CASSRRDSPYEQYF
TRBD1,TRBJ1-5,TRBV19,NA,TGTGCCAGTAGTTGGGCAGGGGGCATTAATCAGCCCCAGCATTTT,CASSWAGGINQPQHF
TRBD1,TRBJ1-2,TRBV6-1,NA,TGTGCCATCGATGGACAGGGTAGGGGCTACACCTTC,CAIDGQGRGYTF
NA,TRBJ2-7,TRBV6-1,NA,TGTGCCAGCAGTGATTTAGCAGGGGAAGGCCACGAGCAGTACTTC,CASSDLAGEGHEQYF
TRBD2,TRBJ2-7,TRBV7-3,NA,TGTGCCAGCAGCTTGTCCAGCGGGAGTTGGGAGCAGTACTTC,CASSLSSGSWEQYF
TRBD2,TRBJ2-3,TRBV5-1,NA,TGCGCCAGCAGCTTGGCCCGCGGGGGGGCTCTGGCAGATACGCAGTATTTT,CASSLARGGALADTQYF
NA,TRBJ2-3,TRBV5-1,NA,TGCGCCAGCAGCTTGGCTCTTAGCACAGATACGCAGTATTTT,CASSLALSTDTQYF
NA,TRBJ1-5,TRBV30,NA,TGTGCCTGGAGTTCGCAGATAAGCAATCAGCCCCAGCATTTT,CAWSSQISNQPQHF
TRBD1,TRBJ2-6,TRBV11-2,NA,TGTGCCAGCAGCTTGGGACAGGGAGCTTCATTCTCTGGGGCCAACGTCCTGACTTTC,CASSLGQGASFSGANVLTF
TRBD1,TRBJ2-3,TRBV19,NA,TGTGCCAGTAGTCCACGTAACTTGTGGGGACAGGGGACTTACACGCAGTATTTT,CASSPRNLWGQGTYTQYF